Below, 4 T cell receptor beta chains from the same sample are listed, as sequenced in a study of cytomegalovirus exposure and HLA in healthy donors. This PCR relied on a set of 60 Vbeta primers and 13 Jbeta primers. Profiled with immunoSEQ multiplex PCR; TCRdb holds only in-frame clones, not every one. This sample carries about 130,000 clones, about 78% of them seen once, and the ten largest clones take 2.5% to 3%. The sequencing sample was made of PBMCs. These TCRs come from a human donor in good health.

A few counts support this clone. The chain recombines TRBV27 with TRBJ1-2; a weak D match, TRBD1 (5 bases). Trimming removed 3 bases at V and 7 bases at J, with 12 bases between. The CDR3 runs to 13 residues. Germline V gives CDR1 MNHEY, CDR2 SMNVEV (reference sequence). The CDR3 loop reads CASSFIDSLGYTF. Here the CDR3 DNA reads TGTGCCAGCAGTTTCATAGACAGTCTTGGCTACACCTTC.

This sequence joins TRBV6-6 and TRBJ2-5; 10 bases are a match to TRBD1. V dropped 5 bases and J dropped 4; count of bases not matched to a gene: 4. Per the germline V gene, CDR1 is MNHNY and CDR2 is SVGAGI (reference sequence). This CDR3 region has 14 residues. Here the CDR3 reads CASSKRDRGETQYF. The CDR3 nucleotides read TGTGCCAGCAGTAAACGGGACAGGGGAGAGACCCAGTACTTC.

V is TRBV7-6 and J is TRBJ2-3; no definite D call. The ends were cut back, 2 bases at V and 0 bases at J, with 6 bases in the middle. This CDR3 spans 14 amino acids. CDR1 is SGHVS, CDR2 FNYEAQ, per germline. CDR3 DNA sequence: TGTGCCAGCAGCTTAAGCACTAGCACAGATACGCAGTATTTT. It translates to CASSLSTSTDTQYF.

This chain connects TRBV27 to TRBJ2-3, with 15 bases fitting TRBD2. The CDR3 extends over 17 amino acids. After removal of 1 base from V and 4 bases from J, the junction contained 3 bases not matched to a gene. The germline V gene has CDR1 MNHEY and CDR2 SMNVEV (reference sequence). The CDR3 reads CASSLWGLAGGADTQYF. The CDR3 coding sequence is TGTGCCAGCAGTTTATGGGGACTAGCGGGAGGCGCAGATACGCAGTATTTT.